Given below is one T cell receptor beta chain in context. As yet, its antigen is unknown. This record belongs to a study of T-cell reconstitution after alpha-beta-depleted transplantation in children. Unique molecular identifiers were built into the TCRbeta library. TCRdb reanalysed the PCR reads using MiXCR and keeps one entry per CDR3 protein. This sample carries about 610,000 distinct CDR3 sequences, around 27% of them seen once, and the ten largest clones take approximately 33%. The CDR3 contains 13 residues. The V end was cut by 8 bases, the J end by 0 bases, with 10 bases between. Study results and caveats: Fresh T-cell production supplied most of the T-cell counts and diversity seen one year after transplant. There were reportedly several hundred expanded graft clones from which alpha-beta T cells came about two months after transplant.

This material consisted of PBMCs, taken before TCRalphabeta/CD19-depleted stem cell transplant. The chain joins TRBV12-3 or TRBV12-4 to TRBJ1-1; tentatively, D is TRBD1 (5 bases). The origin of this receptor is a boy less than two years old with Wiskott-Aldrich syndrome, due to receive a stem cell transplant. The CDR3 reads CASGETVNTEAFF. DNA for the CDR3: TGTGCCAGCGGGGAGACAGTGAACACTGAAGCTTTCTTT.